This T cell receptor (beta chain) was identified in a study of T cells of healthy individuals. This CDR3 is 12 amino acids long. V was shortened by 4 bases and J by 2 bases, with 7 bases between the two germline ends. CDR1 and CDR2 from the germline V gene are SGHRS and YFSETQ. TCRdb called the 5' RACE reads again in MiXCR, with one record for every CDR3 protein. The sample carries about 96,000 distinct CDR3 sequences, around 17% recorded once. The receptor's source is a human donor in good health. The genes are TRBV5-1 and TRBJ2-7; D gene ambiguous. CDR3 coding DNA: TGCGCCAGCAGCGGTGGAACCTACGAGCAGTACTTC. Translating it yields CASSGGTYEQYF.